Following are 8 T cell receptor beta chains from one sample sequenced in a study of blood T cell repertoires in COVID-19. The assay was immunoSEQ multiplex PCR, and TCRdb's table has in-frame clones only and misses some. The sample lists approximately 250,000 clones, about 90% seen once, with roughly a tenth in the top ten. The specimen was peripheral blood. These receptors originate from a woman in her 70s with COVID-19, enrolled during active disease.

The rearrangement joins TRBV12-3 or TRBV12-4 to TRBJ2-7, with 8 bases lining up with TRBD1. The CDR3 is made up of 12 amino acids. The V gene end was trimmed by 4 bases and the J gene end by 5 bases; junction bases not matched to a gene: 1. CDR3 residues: CASSWDRNEQYF. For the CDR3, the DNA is TGTGCCAGCAGTTGGGACAGGAACGAGCAGTACTTC.

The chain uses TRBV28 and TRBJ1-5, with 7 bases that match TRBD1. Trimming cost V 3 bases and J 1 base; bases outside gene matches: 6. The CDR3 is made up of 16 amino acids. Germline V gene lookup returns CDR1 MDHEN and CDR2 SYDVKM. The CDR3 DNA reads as TGTGCCAGCAGTTTTCTAGGGGGCGCGAGCAATCAGCCCCAGCATTTT. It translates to CASSFLGGASNQPQHF.

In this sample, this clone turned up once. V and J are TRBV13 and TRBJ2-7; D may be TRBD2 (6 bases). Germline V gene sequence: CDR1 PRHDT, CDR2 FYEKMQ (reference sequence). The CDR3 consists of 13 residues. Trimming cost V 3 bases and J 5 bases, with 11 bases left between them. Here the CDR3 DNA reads TGTGCCAGCAGCTTCCCAGGGACTCACGAGCAGTACTTC. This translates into CASSFPGTHEQYF.

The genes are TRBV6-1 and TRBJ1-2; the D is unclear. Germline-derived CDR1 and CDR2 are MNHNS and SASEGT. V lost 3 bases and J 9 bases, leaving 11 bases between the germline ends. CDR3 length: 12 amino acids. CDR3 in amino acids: CASSDAGISYTF. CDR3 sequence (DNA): TGTGCCAGCAGTGACGCGGGGATTAGCTACACCTTC.

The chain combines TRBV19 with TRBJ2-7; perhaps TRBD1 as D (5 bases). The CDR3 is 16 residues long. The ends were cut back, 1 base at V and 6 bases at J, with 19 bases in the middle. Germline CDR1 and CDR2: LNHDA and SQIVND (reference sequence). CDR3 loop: CASSIGRRETRSEQYF. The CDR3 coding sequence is TGTGCCAGTAGTATAGGGCGCAGGGAAACTCGAAGCGAGCAGTACTTC.

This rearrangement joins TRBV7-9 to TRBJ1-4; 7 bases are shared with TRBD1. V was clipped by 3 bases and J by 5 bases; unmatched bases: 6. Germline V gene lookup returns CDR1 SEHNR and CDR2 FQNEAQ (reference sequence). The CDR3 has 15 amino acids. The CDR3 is CASSLSGTANEKLFF. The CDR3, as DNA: TGTGCCAGCAGCTTGAGTGGGACAGCAAATGAAAAACTGTTTTTT.

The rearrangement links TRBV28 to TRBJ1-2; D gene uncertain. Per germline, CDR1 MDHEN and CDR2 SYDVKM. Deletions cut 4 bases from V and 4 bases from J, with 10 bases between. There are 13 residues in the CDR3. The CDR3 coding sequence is TGTGCCAGCAGTTCGTCAGTCCGCTATGGCTACACCTTC. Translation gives CASSSSVRYGYTF.

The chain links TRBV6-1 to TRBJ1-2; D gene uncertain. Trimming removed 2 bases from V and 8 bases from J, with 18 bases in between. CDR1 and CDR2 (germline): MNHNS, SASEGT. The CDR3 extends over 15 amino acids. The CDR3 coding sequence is TGTGCCAGCAGTGAAATGTCGGCGGCCCTCGGGGGCTACACCTTC. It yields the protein CASSEMSAALGGYTF.